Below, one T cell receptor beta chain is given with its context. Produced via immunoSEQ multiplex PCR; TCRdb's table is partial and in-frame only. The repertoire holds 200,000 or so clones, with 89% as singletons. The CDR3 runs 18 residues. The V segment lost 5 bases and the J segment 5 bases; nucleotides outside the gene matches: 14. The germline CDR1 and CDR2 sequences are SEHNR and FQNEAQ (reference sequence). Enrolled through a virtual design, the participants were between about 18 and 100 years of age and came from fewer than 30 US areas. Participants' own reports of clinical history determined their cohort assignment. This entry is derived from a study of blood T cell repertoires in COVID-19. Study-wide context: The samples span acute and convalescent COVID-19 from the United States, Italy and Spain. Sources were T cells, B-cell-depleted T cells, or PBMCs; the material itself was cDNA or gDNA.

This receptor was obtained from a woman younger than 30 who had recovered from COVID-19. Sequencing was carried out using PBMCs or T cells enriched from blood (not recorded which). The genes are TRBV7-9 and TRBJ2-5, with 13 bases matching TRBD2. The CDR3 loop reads CASSKRTYLGLAGETQYF. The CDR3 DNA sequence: TGTGCCAGCAGCAAAAGGACTTACCTGGGACTAGCGGGGGAGACCCAGTACTTC.